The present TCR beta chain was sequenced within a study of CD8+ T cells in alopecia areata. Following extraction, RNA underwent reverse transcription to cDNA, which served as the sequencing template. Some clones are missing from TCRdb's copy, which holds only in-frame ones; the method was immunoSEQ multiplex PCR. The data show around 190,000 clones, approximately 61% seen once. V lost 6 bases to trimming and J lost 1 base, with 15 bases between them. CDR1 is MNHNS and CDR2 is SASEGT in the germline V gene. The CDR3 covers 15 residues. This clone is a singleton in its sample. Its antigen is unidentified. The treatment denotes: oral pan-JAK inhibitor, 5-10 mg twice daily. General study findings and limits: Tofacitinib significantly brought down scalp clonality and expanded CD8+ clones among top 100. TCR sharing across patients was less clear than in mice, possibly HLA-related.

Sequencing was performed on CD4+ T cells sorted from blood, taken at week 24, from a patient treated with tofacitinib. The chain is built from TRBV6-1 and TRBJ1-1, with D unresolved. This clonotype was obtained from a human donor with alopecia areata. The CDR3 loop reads CASRIEILPNTEAFF. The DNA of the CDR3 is TGTGCCAGCAGGATAGAAATTTTGCCGAACACTGAAGCTTTCTTT.